What follows is one T cell receptor (beta chain) and its context. Its antigen remains unidentified. The sample comes from a study of siplizumab effects on memory and regulatory T cells. Study-wide results and caveats: Proliferating Tregs in siplizumab cultures were never verified as suppressive.

Data came from immunoSEQ multiplex PCR; TCRdb stores just in-frame clones and leaves some out. In the table there are tens of thousands of clones, less than 80% of which are singletons. This TCR was recovered from a human donor in good health. Sequenced sample: memory CD4+ T cells sorted from blood.

As DNA, the CDR3 is TGTGCCAGCAGTTACTCGGGTTCTAGCACAGATACGCAGTATTTT. Its protein is CASSYSGSSTDTQYF. The chain combines TRBV6-5 with TRBJ2-3; D gene unclear. The CDR3 runs 15 residues. V was pared by 0 bases and J by 0 bases, with 7 bases between. Germline V gene lookup returns CDR1 MNHEY and CDR2 SVGAGI.